The T cell receptor beta chain under discussion was sequenced for a study of long-term antiretroviral therapy in people with HIV. Overall study findings and caveats: Versus controls, repertoires in people with HIV had narrower CDR3 length ranges. Diversity remained lower than transplant donor controls, even though it increased after ART.

Of note for this clone: The antigen is not known.

The run of the v3.0 immunoSEQ assay was at survey level. The protocol was immunoSEQ multiplex PCR, while the TCRdb copy is restricted to in-frame clones and leaves out a portion. The sample includes fewer than 10,000 clones, 84% of them seen just once. No fewer than two post-ART and no fewer than one pre-ART PBMC samples existed for each donor. Specimens held 1-10 million cryopreserved PBMC prior to DNA extraction. The ends were cut back, 2 bases at V and 7 bases at J, with 12 bases in the middle. CDR1 is MNHEY and CDR2 is SMNVEV in the germline V gene (reference sequence). The CDR3 sequence is 14 residues long.

The sample consisted of unsorted PBMCs, taken 0.3 years before starting antiretroviral therapy. The TCR was taken from a young man with HIV. This chain links TRBV27 with TRBJ2-1; D possibly corresponds to TRBD2 (6 bases). The DNA of the CDR3 is TGTGCCAGCAGTTTAGGCGGGACTCGGAATGAGCAGTTCTTC. It translates to CASSLGGTRNEQFF.